The clone carrying this TCR beta chain was recorded a few times. This CDR3 is 15 amino acids long. The J segment lost 7 bases and the V segment lost 2 bases, leaving 9 bases of the junction unmatched. Germline CDR1 is SGHTA and CDR2 is FQGNSA. This record comes from a study of tumor-infiltrating lymphocytes in localized non-small cell lung cancer. Produced via immunoSEQ multiplex PCR; TCRdb's table is partial and in-frame only. The sample consists of about 15,000 clones, roughly 78% of them appearing once. The genes are TRBV7-2 and TRBJ1-1, with 8 nucleotides matching TRBD1. The sequence was collected from a human donor with non-small cell lung cancer. Sequencing was carried out using lung tumor tissue. The CDR3 reads CASSLNPDRGVEAFF. The CDR3 DNA is TGTGCCAGCAGCTTAAATCCCGACAGGGGAGTTGAAGCTTTCTTT.